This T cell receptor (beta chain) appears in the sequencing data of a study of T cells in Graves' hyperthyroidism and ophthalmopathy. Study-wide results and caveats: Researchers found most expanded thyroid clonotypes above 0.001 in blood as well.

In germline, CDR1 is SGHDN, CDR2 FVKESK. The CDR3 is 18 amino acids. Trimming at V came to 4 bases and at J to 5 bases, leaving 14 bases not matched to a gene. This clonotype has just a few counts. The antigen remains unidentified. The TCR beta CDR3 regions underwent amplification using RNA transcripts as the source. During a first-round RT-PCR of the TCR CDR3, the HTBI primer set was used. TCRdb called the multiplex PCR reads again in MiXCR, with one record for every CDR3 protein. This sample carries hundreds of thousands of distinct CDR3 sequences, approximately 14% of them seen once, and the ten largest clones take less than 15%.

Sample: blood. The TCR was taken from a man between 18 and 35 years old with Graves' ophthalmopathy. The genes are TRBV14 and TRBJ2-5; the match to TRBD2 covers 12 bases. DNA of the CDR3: TGTGCCAGCAGCCCTTTGACCCGACTAGCGGGAGTGGGGGAGACCCAGTACTTC. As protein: CASSPLTRLAGVGETQYF.